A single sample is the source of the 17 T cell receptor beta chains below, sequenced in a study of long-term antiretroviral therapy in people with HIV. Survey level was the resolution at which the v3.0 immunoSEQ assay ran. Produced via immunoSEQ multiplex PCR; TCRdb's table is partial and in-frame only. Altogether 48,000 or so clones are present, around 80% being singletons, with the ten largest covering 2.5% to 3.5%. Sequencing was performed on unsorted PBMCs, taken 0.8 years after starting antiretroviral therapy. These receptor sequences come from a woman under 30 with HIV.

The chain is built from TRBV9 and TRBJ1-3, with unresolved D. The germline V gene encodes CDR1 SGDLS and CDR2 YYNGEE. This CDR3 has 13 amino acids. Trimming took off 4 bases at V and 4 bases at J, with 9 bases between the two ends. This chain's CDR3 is CASSPRNGNTIYF. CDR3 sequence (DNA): TGTGCCAGCAGCCCAAGGAACGGAAACACCATATATTTT.

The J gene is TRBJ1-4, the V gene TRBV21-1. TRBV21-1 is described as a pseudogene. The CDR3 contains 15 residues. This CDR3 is CASSPGEPNREKLFF. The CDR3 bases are TGTGCCAGCAGCCCCGGGGAGCCAAATCGGGAAAAACTGTTTTTT.

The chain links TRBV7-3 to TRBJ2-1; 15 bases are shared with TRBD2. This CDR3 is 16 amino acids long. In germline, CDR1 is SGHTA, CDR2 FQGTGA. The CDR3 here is CAIALGLAGGVNEQFF. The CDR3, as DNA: TGTGCAATTGCCCTTGGACTAGCGGGAGGGGTGAATGAGCAGTTCTTC.

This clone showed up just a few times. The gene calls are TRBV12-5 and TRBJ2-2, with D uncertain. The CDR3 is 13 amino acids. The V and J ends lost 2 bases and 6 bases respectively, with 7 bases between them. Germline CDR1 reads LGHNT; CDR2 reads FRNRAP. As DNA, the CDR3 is TGTGCTAGTGGTTTGACCTCTGCCGGGGAGCTGTTTTTT. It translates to CASGLTSAGELFF.

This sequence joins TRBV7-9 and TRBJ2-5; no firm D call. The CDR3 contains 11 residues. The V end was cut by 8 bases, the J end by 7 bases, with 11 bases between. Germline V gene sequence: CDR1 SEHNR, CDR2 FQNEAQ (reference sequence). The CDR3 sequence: CASGPARTQYF. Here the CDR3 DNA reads TGTGCCAGCGGGCCGGCCAGGACCCAGTACTTC.

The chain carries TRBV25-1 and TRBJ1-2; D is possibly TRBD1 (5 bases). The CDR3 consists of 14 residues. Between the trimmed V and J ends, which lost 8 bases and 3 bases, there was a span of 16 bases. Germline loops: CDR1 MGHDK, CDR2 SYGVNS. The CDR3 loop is CASLAPGAYYGYTF. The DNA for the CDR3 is TGTGCCAGCCTGGCCCCCGGGGCTTACTATGGCTACACCTTC.

CDR3: CASSFQAGGPNTQYF. CDR3 DNA: TGTGCCAGCAGTTTCCAAGCGGGAGGGCCAAATACGCAGTATTTT. This chain joins TRBV27 and TRBJ2-3; 10 bases fit TRBD2. The germline CDR1 and CDR2 sequences are MNHEY and SMNVEV (reference sequence). V was clipped by 3 bases and J by 7 bases; unmatched bases: 7. The CDR3 extends over 15 amino acids.

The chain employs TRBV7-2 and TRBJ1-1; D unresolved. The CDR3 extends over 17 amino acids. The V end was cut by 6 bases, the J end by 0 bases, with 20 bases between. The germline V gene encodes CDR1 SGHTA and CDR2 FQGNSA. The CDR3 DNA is TGTGCCAGCAGGGCTCTTAGAAGCCGGTCCATGAACACTGAAGCTTTCTTT. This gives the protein CASRALRSRSMNTEAFF.

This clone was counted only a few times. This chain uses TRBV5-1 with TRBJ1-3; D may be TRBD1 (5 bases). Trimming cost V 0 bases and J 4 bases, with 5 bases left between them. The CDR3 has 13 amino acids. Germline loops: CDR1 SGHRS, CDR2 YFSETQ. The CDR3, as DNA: TGCGCCAGCAGCTTGGGACAGGGAAACACCATATATTTT. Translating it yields CASSLGQGNTIYF.

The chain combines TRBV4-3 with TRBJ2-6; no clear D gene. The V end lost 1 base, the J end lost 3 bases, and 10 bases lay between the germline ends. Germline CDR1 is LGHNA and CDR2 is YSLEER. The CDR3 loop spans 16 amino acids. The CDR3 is CASSQAPWGGANVLTF. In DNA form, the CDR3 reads TGCGCCAGCAGCCAAGCTCCCTGGGGTGGGGCCAACGTCCTGACTTTC.

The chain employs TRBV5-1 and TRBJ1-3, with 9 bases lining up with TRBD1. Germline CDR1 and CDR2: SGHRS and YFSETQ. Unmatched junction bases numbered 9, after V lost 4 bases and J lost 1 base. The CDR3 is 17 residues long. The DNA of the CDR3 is TGCGCCAGCAGCCTTGGCACAGGGGGCATATCTGGAAACACCATATATTTT. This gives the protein CASSLGTGGISGNTIYF.

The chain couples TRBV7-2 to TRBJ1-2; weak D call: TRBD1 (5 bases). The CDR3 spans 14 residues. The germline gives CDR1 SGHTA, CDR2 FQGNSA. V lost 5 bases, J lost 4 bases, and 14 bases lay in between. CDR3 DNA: TGTGCCAGCAGCCCAGGGACGGTGACCTATGGCTACACCTTC. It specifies CASSPGTVTYGYTF.

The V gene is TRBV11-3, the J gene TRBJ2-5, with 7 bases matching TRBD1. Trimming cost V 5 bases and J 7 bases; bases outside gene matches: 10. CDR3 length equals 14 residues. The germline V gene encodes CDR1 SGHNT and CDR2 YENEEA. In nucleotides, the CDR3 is TGTGCCAGCAGCCGGGGCTCGGCAGGGGGGACCCAGTACTTC. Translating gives CASSRGSAGGTQYF.

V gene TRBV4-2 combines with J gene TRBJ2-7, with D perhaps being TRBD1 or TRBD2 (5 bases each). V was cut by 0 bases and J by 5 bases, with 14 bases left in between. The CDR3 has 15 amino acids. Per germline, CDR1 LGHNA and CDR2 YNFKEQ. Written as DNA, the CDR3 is TGTGCCAGCAGCCAAGAGGGGCAGGGACCAAACGAGCAGTACTTC. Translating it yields CASSQEGQGPNEQYF.

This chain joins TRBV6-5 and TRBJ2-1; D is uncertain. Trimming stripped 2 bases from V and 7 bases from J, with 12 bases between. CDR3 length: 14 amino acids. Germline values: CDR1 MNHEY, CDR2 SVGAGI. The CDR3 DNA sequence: TGTGCCAGCAGTTACGGGCCCAGAGAGAATGAGCAGTTCTTC. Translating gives CASSYGPRENEQFF.

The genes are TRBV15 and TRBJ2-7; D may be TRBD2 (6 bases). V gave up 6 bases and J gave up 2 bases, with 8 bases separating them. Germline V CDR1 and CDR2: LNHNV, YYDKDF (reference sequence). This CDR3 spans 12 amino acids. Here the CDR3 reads CATSGGTYEQYF. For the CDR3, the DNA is TGTGCCACCAGTGGCGGGACCTACGAGCAGTACTTC.

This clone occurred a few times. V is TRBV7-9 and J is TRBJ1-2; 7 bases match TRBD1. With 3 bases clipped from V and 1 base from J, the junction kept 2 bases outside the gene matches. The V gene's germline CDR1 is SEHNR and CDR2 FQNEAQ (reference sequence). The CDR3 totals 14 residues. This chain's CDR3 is CASSFGQDNYGYTF. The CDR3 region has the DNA TGTGCCAGCAGCTTTGGACAGGATAACTATGGCTACACCTTC. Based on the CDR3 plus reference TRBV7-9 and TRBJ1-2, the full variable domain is DTGVSQNPRHKITKRGQNVTFRCDPISEHNRLYWYRQTLGQGPEFLTYFQNEAQLEKSRLLSDRFSAERPKGSFSTLEIQRTEQGDSAMYLCASSFGQDNYGYTFGSGTRLTVV.